This TCR beta chain derives from a study of shared clonotypes between healthy human individuals. The naive CD8 population came from CD45RO-negative cells selected for CCR7, without terminally differentiated effector memory CD45RA+ cells. Germline CDR1 reads MNHEY; CDR2 reads SVGAGI. V dropped 6 bases and J dropped 8 bases, with 13 bases sitting between them. This CDR3 contains 13 residues. As processed by the authors: ImmunoSEQ output held junction-only sequences without quality scores, so filtering differed. The assay was immunoSEQ multiplex PCR, and TCRdb's table has in-frame clones only and misses some. V and J calls and clone size are given by that table; D and trimming were obtained from the DNA. Here the sample spans around 2.1 million clones, roughly 91% being singletons.

The TCR comes from a man younger than 30 in good health. Some clones in this sample may be carry-over from other donors' samples. The V call is TRBV6-5, the J call TRBJ1-4; no clear D. Material: naive CD8+ T cells from PBMCs. CDR3 nucleotides: TGTGCCAGCAGGGGAACCCATGGAGAAAAACTGTTTTTT. This gives the protein CASRGTHGEKLFF.